Listed here are 28 T cell receptor beta chains from one sample, sequenced in a study of blood T cells in healthy people across ages. Using a J-beta primer mix together with a sample-barcoded 5' primer, a second PCR was run for roughly 6 to 12 cycles. TCRdb re-analysed the 5' RACE reads in MiXCR, keeping a single row per CDR3 protein. The sample yields some 1.5 million distinct CDR3 sequences, 25% to 30% seen once. The sample consisted of blood. The receptors here all came from a woman between 25 and 40 years old in good health.

The V gene is TRBV27, the J gene TRBJ2-1; D is unresolved. Germline CDR1 MNHEY, CDR2 SMNVEV (reference sequence). This CDR3 is 13 amino acids long. V was pared by 4 bases and J by 8 bases, with 12 bases between. The CDR3 DNA reads TGTGCCAGCAGTTCTGTGGGTGAGGATGAGCAGTTCTTC. Its translation: CASSSVGEDEQFF.

This chain uses TRBV7-2 with TRBJ2-5; 10 nucleotides agree with TRBD2. Trimming at V came to 4 bases and at J to 4 bases, leaving 15 bases not matched to a gene. From germline, CDR1 is SGHTA and CDR2 FQGNSA. CDR3 length: 18 residues. CDR3 residues: CASSSLPPQRGGLETQYF. The CDR3 DNA follows: TGTGCCAGCAGCTCGCTCCCCCCACAGCGGGGGGGCCTAGAGACCCAGTACTTC. The full variable domain, completed using reference TRBV7-2 and TRBJ2-5, is GAGVSQSPSNKVTEKGKDVELRCDPISGHTALYWYRQSLGQGLEFLIYFQGNSAPDKSGLPSDRFSAERTGGSVSTLTIQRTQQEDSAVYLCASSSLPPQRGGLETQYFGPGTRLLVL.

This chain connects TRBV10-3 to TRBJ2-7; 12 bases are shared with TRBD2. The J call may be mistaken, given a closer DNA end match to TRBJ2-5. In germline, CDR1 is ENHRY, CDR2 SYGVKD. The CDR3 sequence is 16 residues long. The CDR3 loop is CAISEGPSGGAETQYF. CDR3 DNA sequence: TGTGCCATCAGTGAGGGTCCTAGCGGGGGGGCAGAGACCCAGTACTTC.

The chain joins TRBV29-1 to TRBJ2-5; 9 bases are a match to TRBD2. Germline V gene lookup returns CDR1 SQVTM and CDR2 ANQGSEA. CDR3 length: 14 residues. The junction had 3 bases not matched to a gene; V was cut back by 3 bases and J by 1 base. The CDR3 bases are TGCAGCGTTGAGGGCGGGGGGGTCCAAGAGACCCAGTACTTC. This codes for CSVEGGGVQETQYF.

V and J are TRBV6-5 and TRBJ1-5; D is possibly TRBD1 (5 bases). V was shortened by 5 bases and J by 0 bases, with 20 bases between the two germline ends. Per the germline V gene, CDR1 is MNHEY and CDR2 is SVGAGI. The length of the CDR3 is 18 residues. The CDR3 DNA is TGTGCCAGCAGTCACCGGGGGGGAGATATTTATAGCAATCAGCCCCAGCATTTT. It specifies CASSHRGGDIYSNQPQHF.

In its sample, this clonotype was seen a few times. The V gene is TRBV29-1, the J gene TRBJ2-6; D ambiguous. In germline, CDR1 is SQVTM, CDR2 ANQGSEA. Trimming removed 3 bases from V and 0 bases from J, with 6 bases in between. The CDR3 covers 14 residues. The CDR3 bases are TGCAGCGTTGATATATCCTCTGGGGCCAACGTCCTGACTTTC. It is translated as CSVDISSGANVLTF.

This clonotype was seen many times. This rearrangement joins TRBV12-3 or TRBV12-4 to TRBJ2-1, with D tentatively TRBD1 (6 bases). Trimming cost V 3 bases and J 2 bases, with 11 bases left between them. This CDR3 region has 15 residues. The CDR3 sequence: CASSFGQGTYNEQFF. The CDR3 coding sequence is TGTGCCAGCAGTTTTGGGCAGGGGACCTACAATGAGCAGTTCTTC.

CDR3 DNA sequence: TGTGCCAGCTCAGCAGAAGGGACCTACGAGCAGTACTTC. It translates to CASSAEGTYEQYF. The V gene is TRBV18, the J gene TRBJ2-7; D gene unclear. Trimming shortened V by 5 bases and J by 2 bases, and 10 bases separated the two germline ends. The CDR3 is 13 amino acids. Germline lookup yields CDR1 KGHSH and CDR2 LQKENI.

There are a few counts of this clonotype. The V and J genes are TRBV15 and TRBJ2-5; 7 bases fit TRBD2. Germline assignment: CDR1 LNHNV and CDR2 YYDKDF (reference sequence). CDR3 length: 16 amino acids. The V and J ends lost 5 bases and 2 bases, in that order; junction bases with no gene match: 11. CDR3 sequence reads: CATSPGGRLAQETQYF. CDR3 sequence (DNA): TGTGCCACCAGCCCCGGGGGGAGGCTAGCACAAGAGACCCAGTACTTC.

This clonotype was seen more than once but under ten times. This chain links TRBV27 with TRBJ2-5, with D hard to call. CDR1 and CDR2 (germline): MNHEY, SMNVEV (reference sequence). The V end was cut by 5 bases, the J end by 11 bases, with 24 bases between. The CDR3 has 15 amino acids. CDR3 sequence reads: CASSPGSRRLVEQYF. Written as DNA, the CDR3 is TGTGCCAGCAGTCCCGGATCCCGTAGGTTAGTGGAGCAGTACTTC.

This clonotype was detected only a few times. The rearrangement uses TRBV13 and TRBJ1-6, with D tentatively TRBD1 (5 bases). In germline, CDR1 is PRHDT, CDR2 FYEKMQ (reference sequence). V was pared by 3 bases and J by 9 bases, with 12 bases between. The CDR3 runs to 14 residues. The CDR3 DNA is TGTGCCAGCAGCTTGGGGGGAAGACTTTCACCCCTCCACTTT. The encoded protein is CASSLGGRLSPLHF.

This clonotype was seen a few times. The CDR3 region is CASSGNRDSLTYEQYF. In nucleotides, the CDR3 is TGTGCCAGCAGCGGCAACCGGGACAGCTTAACCTACGAGCAGTACTTC. The chain couples TRBV7-2 to TRBJ2-7; 7 positions agree with TRBD1. This CDR3 is 16 amino acids long. CDR1 is SGHTA and CDR2 is FQGNSA in the germline V gene. Trimming cost V 5 bases and J 2 bases; bases outside gene matches: 12.

Points on this clonotype: A read error may account for a junction end that differs from germline. The chain has TRBV10-3 and TRBJ1-1; 7 nucleotides line up with TRBD1. CDR1 ENHRY and CDR2 SYGVKD come from the germline V gene. This CDR3 has 13 residues. As DNA, the CDR3 is TGTGCCATCAGGGAGGGACAGAACACTGGAGCTTTCTTT. Its protein is CAIREGQNTGAFF.

This clonotype was picked up many times. V usage is TRBV27 and J usage is TRBJ2-7, with TRBD1 matching 7 bases. CDR1 MNHEY and CDR2 SMNVEV come from the germline V gene (reference sequence). J was trimmed by 3 bases and V by 9 bases; bases with no gene match: 8. This CDR3 is built from 13 residues. CDR3 residues: CARPGQRYYEQYF. The DNA of the CDR3 is TGTGCCAGACCGGGACAGAGATACTACGAGCAGTACTTC.

This chain connects TRBV7-9 to TRBJ2-2; 7 bases map to TRBD1. Trimming at V came to 7 bases and at J to 4 bases, leaving 9 bases not matched to a gene. The CDR3 has 15 amino acids. CDR1 is SEHNR and CDR2 is FQNEAQ in the germline V gene (reference sequence). Here the CDR3 DNA reads TGTGCCAGCATCTTCCGGGACAGTCGCACCGGGGAGCTGTTTTTT. Amino acids: CASIFRDSRTGELFF.

V and J are TRBV18 and TRBJ2-4; D not resolved. The J call may be in error: the DNA end matches TRBJ2-5 better. CDR3 length equals 13 residues. The germline V gene encodes CDR1 KGHSH and CDR2 LQKENI. DNA for the CDR3: TGTGCCAGCTCACGTCATTCGGGAGAGACCCAGTACTTC. Residues: CASSRHSGETQYF.

To note about this clonotype: The junction shows a germline mismatch at one end, possibly a read error. This chain connects TRBV6-6 to TRBJ2-5; D not resolved. The CDR3 loop spans 12 amino acids. CDR1 MNHNY and CDR2 SVGAGI come from the germline V gene (reference sequence). The CDR3 region is CAGSYSAETQYF. The CDR3 DNA reads as TGTGCCGGCAGTTACTCGGCGGAGACCCAGTACTTC.

The chain links TRBV20-1 to TRBJ2-1; no clear D gene. This CDR3 comprises 11 residues. Germline V gene sequence: CDR1 DFQATT, CDR2 SNEGSKA (reference sequence). Trimming removed 2 bases from V and 6 bases from J, with 5 bases in between. CDR3 coding DNA: TGCAGTGCTAGACCCCGCAATGAGCAGTTCTTC. Residues: CSARPRNEQFF.

This clonotype was counted a single time. The chain carries TRBV12-3 or TRBV12-4 and TRBJ2-1; TRBD1 matches at 9 bases. The CDR3 loop spans 15 amino acids. The ends lost 3 bases at V and 9 bases at J; junction bases unmatched: 9. The CDR3 is CASSLVPGQGPEQFF. For the CDR3, the DNA is TGTGCCAGCAGTTTGGTACCGGGACAGGGACCTGAGCAGTTCTTC.

About this clonotype: A much larger clone differs from this one at a single base, so this may be a read error. This sequence joins TRBV10-3 and TRBJ2-3; D not certain. Trimming took 2 bases from V and 10 from J, leaving 13 bases between them. CDR1 is ENHRY, CDR2 SYGVKD, per germline. The CDR3 runs 13 residues. Here the CDR3 DNA reads TGTGCCATCAGTGAGAGGCCGCTGGATGCGCAGTATTTT. Translated: CAISERPLDAQYF.

The chain employs TRBV20-1 and TRBJ1-5; D is unclear. The CDR3 sequence is 15 residues long. V was shortened by 0 bases and J by 3 bases, with 12 bases between the two germline ends. From germline, CDR1 is DFQATT and CDR2 SNEGSKA (reference sequence). DNA for the CDR3: TGCAGTGCTAGAGATCGGGCAGGCTACAATCAGCCCCAGCATTTT. Translating gives CSARDRAGYNQPQHF.

A few counts support this clonotype. The CDR3 loop is CASRSQGSDTQYF. The CDR3 DNA reads TGTGCCAGCAGGTCACAGGGGTCAGATACGCAGTATTTT. This sequence joins TRBV28 and TRBJ2-3; TRBD1 aligns across 7 bases. J was trimmed by 4 bases and V by 6 bases; bases with no gene match: 4. Germline CDR1 and CDR2: MDHEN and SYDVKM. The CDR3 loop spans 13 amino acids.

This clonotype was observed many times. The chain uses TRBV20-1 and TRBJ2-3; 8 nucleotides line up with TRBD2. Germline-derived CDR1 and CDR2 are DFQATT and SNEGSKA (reference sequence). The ends lost 0 bases at V and 6 bases at J; junction bases unmatched: 8. The CDR3 length is 15 residues. The CDR3 sequence is CSARDPAGGRDTQYF. As DNA, the CDR3 is TGCAGTGCTAGAGATCCGGCGGGAGGTCGGGATACGCAGTATTTT.

This clonotype has just a few counts. The junction differs from germline at one of its ends, possibly a read error. This chain uses TRBV6-2 or TRBV6-3 with TRBJ1-2; D may be TRBD1 (5 bases). CDR1 and CDR2 from the germline V gene are MNHEY and SVGEGT. This CDR3 region has 16 residues. CDR3 protein: CAGSPWGGTPGYGYTF. The CDR3 DNA reads TGTGCCGGCAGCCCCTGGGGGGGGACCCCGGGCTATGGCTACACCTTC.

This clonotype was picked up a small number of times. A read error may be the cause here, since a much bigger clone is one base away. V and J are TRBV5-1 and TRBJ2-5, with TRBD1 identical over 8 bases. The CDR3 extends over 14 amino acids. Germline lookup yields CDR1 SGHRS and CDR2 YFSETQ. This CDR3 is CACSMDRVKETQYF. CDR3 coding DNA: TGCGCCTGCAGCATGGACAGGGTAAAAGAGACCCAGTACTTC.

The V call is TRBV4-1, the J call TRBJ2-4; possible D gene TRBD2, 7 bases. From germline, CDR1 is MGHRA and CDR2 YSYEKL. The CDR3 extends over 16 amino acids. V lost 0 bases to trimming and J lost 13 bases, with 22 bases between them. CDR3 coding DNA: TGCGCCAGCAGCCAAGATATAGGGGGGGCGCTTAGGGTGCAGTACTTC. Translating gives CASSQDIGGALRVQYF.

The chain employs TRBV18 and TRBJ2-1, with D tentatively TRBD2 (5 bases). V lost 1 base and J 8 bases, leaving 12 bases between the germline ends. CDR1 KGHSH and CDR2 LQKENI come from the germline V gene. CDR3 size: 14 residues. The CDR3 reads CASSPRRSSDEQFF. In nucleotides, the CDR3 is TGTGCCAGCTCACCACGTAGAAGTAGCGATGAGCAGTTCTTC. Drawing the rest from reference TRBV18 and TRBJ2-1, the complete variable domain is NAGVMQNPRHLVRRRGQEARLRCSPMKGHSHVYWYRQLPEEGLKFMVYLQKENIIDESGMPKERFSAEFPKEGPSILRIQQVVRGDSAAYFCASSPRRSSDEQFFGPGTRLTVL.

This clonotype was seen a few times. This chain uses TRBV4-1 with TRBJ2-5, with D hard to call. Trimming removed 4 bases at V and 5 bases at J, with 14 bases between. This CDR3 comprises 14 residues. Looked up from germline, CDR1 is MGHRA and CDR2 is YSYEKL. In DNA form, the CDR3 reads TGCGCCAGCAGCCCACCAGACGGGCGGGAGACCCAGTACTTC. It encodes CASSPPDGRETQYF.